One sample yielded the 14 T cell receptor beta chains listed below, sequenced in a study of CD8+ T cells in alopecia areata. RNA extraction was followed by reverse transcription into cDNA, which acted as the sequencing template. This table comes from immunoSEQ multiplex PCR, and its TCRdb copy is limited to in-frame clones, with some not included. In the table there are about 220,000 clones, about 50% of which are singletons. Treatment reported: oral pan-JAK inhibitor, 5-10 mg twice daily. The sample here was CD4+ T cells sorted from blood, taken at week 4, from a patient treated with tofacitinib. These receptors originate from a human donor with alopecia areata.

The chain carries TRBV5-5 and TRBJ2-7; 8 bases are shared with TRBD1. The germline V gene encodes CDR1 SGHKS and CDR2 YYEKEE (reference sequence). Trimming cost V 7 bases and J 3 bases; bases outside gene matches: 12. The CDR3 contains 15 residues. The CDR3 DNA follows: TGTGCCAGCCTCCCTGACAGGGGCTATAGCTACGAGCAGTACTTC. As protein: CASLPDRGYSYEQYF.

The J gene is TRBJ1-2, the V gene TRBV6-1, with no clear D. V shed 1 base and J shed 4 bases, with 4 bases lying between them. The CDR3 totals 12 residues. Germline lookup yields CDR1 MNHNS and CDR2 SASEGT. In nucleotides, the CDR3 is TGTGCCAGCAGTGAAGTGCCCTATGGCTACACCTTC. This translates into CASSEVPYGYTF.

The V gene is TRBV30, the J gene TRBJ2-3, with no clear D. CDR3 size: 15 residues. Germline values: CDR1 GTSNPN, CDR2 SVGIG (reference sequence). V was pared by 1 base and J by 4 bases, with 15 bases between. Here the CDR3 reads CAWSELGLGSDTQYF. CDR3 sequence (DNA): TGTGCCTGGAGTGAGTTGGGGTTGGGATCAGATACGCAGTATTTT.

The V call is TRBV28, the J call TRBJ1-6; D unclear. Between the trimmed V and J ends, which lost 0 bases and 9 bases, there was a span of 12 bases. Germline V gene sequence: CDR1 MDHEN, CDR2 SYDVKM. This CDR3 is 15 amino acids long. This chain's CDR3 is CASSLWNIARSPLHF. CDR3 nucleotide sequence: TGTGCCAGCAGTTTATGGAACATAGCGCGTTCACCCCTCCACTTT.

The chain uses TRBV29-1 and TRBJ2-3; 14 bases fit TRBD2. The CDR3 totals 17 residues. Per the germline V gene, CDR1 is SQVTM and CDR2 is ANQGSEA. Germline trimming cut 2 bases from V and 1 base from J; bases unmatched to any gene: 5. CDR3 sequence: CSVERTSGGTGTDTQYF. The CDR3 DNA sequence: TGCAGCGTTGAAAGGACTAGCGGGGGGACTGGCACAGATACGCAGTATTTT.

This clone was observed a few times. The J gene is TRBJ1-1, the V gene TRBV19; no clear D gene. Germline V gene data show CDR1 as LNHDA and CDR2 as SQIVND (reference sequence). The CDR3 runs to 13 residues. Trimming removed 9 bases at V and 3 bases at J, with 14 bases between. The CDR3 here is CASSQQRDTEAFF. Here the CDR3 DNA reads TGTGCCAGCAGCCAACAGCGAGACACTGAAGCTTTCTTT.

The chain employs TRBV5-1 and TRBJ2-4; D is possibly TRBD2 (7 bases). V lost 4 bases to trimming and J lost 6 bases, with 17 bases between them. Germline V lookup: CDR1 SGHRS, CDR2 YFSETQ. There are 15 residues in the CDR3. CDR3 nucleotides: TGCGCCAGCAGCCGGAGCGACGGGGGGCGAAACATTCAGTACTTC. Protein sequence: CASSRSDGGRNIQYF.

This clone showed up just a few times. CDR3: CASSSPNEQFF. The CDR3 nucleotides read TGTGCCAGCAGCTCCCCCAATGAGCAGTTCTTC. V usage is TRBV7-2 and J usage is TRBJ2-1; the D is unclear. V was pared by 4 bases and J by 6 bases, with 4 bases between. This CDR3 has 11 amino acids. Germline loops: CDR1 SGHTA, CDR2 FQGNSA.

The V and J genes are TRBV29-1 and TRBJ1-2, with 10 bases matching TRBD1. The length of the CDR3 is 11 residues. Per the germline V gene, CDR1 is SQVTM and CDR2 is ANQGSEA. J lost 8 bases, V lost 6 bases, and 3 bases had no gene match. CDR3 DNA sequence: TGCAGCGTAGGGACAGGGGAGGGCTACACCTTC. Its protein product is CSVGTGEGYTF.

This clone has just one count. The chain links TRBV29-1 to TRBJ1-4; TRBD1 agrees at 9 bases. The V gene end was trimmed by 7 bases and the J gene end by 10 bases; junction bases not matched to a gene: 10. CDR1 SQVTM and CDR2 ANQGSEA come from the germline V gene. CDR3 length equals 13 residues. The CDR3 spells CSAKRDRDVKLFF. The CDR3, as DNA: TGCAGCGCTAAACGGGACAGGGACGTAAAACTGTTTTTT.

The V and J genes are TRBV2 and TRBJ2-5; a possible D gene is TRBD1 (6 bases). Germline V gene lookup returns CDR1 SNHLY and CDR2 FYNNEI. V shed 5 bases and J shed 5 bases, with 12 bases lying between them. This CDR3 is 13 amino acids long. The CDR3 reads CASSLQGRETQYF. The CDR3 DNA is TGTGCCAGCAGTCTACAGGGTAGGGAGACCCAGTACTTC.

The rearrangement uses TRBV27 and TRBJ1-2; 7 positions match TRBD1. V gave up 2 bases and J gave up 6 bases; unmatched junction bases: 0. This CDR3 spans 12 amino acids. CDR1 is MNHEY, CDR2 SMNVEV, per germline (reference sequence). The CDR3 spells CASSLTGDGYTF. CDR3 nucleotides: TGTGCCAGCAGTTTAACAGGGGATGGCTACACCTTC.

The J gene is TRBJ1-2, the V gene TRBV29-1; a weak D match, TRBD1 (5 bases). Germline CDR1 SQVTM, CDR2 ANQGSEA. This CDR3 has 19 amino acids. Trimming removed 2 bases from V and 3 bases from J, with 28 bases in between. This chain's CDR3 is CSVETLLGRGVDIDYGYTF. CDR3 DNA sequence: TGCAGCGTTGAAACTCTTCTAGGAAGGGGTGTGGATATAGACTATGGCTACACCTTC.

V usage is TRBV6-5 and J usage is TRBJ1-5; no clear D. Germline CDR1 MNHEY, CDR2 SVGAGI. Trimming took 6 bases from V and 5 from J, leaving 17 bases between them. This CDR3 region has 15 residues. CDR3 loop: CASSNSGPEYQPQHF. In DNA, the CDR3 is TGTGCCAGCAGCAACTCCGGACCAGAATATCAGCCCCAGCATTTT.